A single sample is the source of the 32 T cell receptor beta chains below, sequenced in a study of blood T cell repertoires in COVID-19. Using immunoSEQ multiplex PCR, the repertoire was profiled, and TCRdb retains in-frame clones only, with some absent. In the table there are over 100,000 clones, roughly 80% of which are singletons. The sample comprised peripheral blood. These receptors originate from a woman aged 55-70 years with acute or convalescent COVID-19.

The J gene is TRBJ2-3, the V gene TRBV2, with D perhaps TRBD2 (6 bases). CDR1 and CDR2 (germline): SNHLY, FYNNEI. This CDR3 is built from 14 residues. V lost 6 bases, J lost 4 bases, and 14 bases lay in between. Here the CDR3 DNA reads TGTGCCAGCAGGACCAACCCGGGGGCAGATACGCAGTATTTT. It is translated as CASRTNPGADTQYF.

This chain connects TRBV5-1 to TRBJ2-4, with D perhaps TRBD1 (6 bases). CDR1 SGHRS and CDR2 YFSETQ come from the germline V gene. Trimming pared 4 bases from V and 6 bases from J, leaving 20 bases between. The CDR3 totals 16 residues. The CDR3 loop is CASSLGWQGNSNIQYF. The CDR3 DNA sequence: TGCGCCAGCAGCCTGGGGTGGCAGGGGAATTCAAACATTCAGTACTTC. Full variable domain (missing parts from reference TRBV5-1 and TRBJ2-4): KAGVTQTPRYLIKTRGQQVTLSCSPISGHRSVSWYQQTPGQGLQFLFEYFSETQRNKGNFPGRFSGRQFSNSRSEMNVSTLELGDSALYLCASSLGWQGNSNIQYFGAGTRLSVL.

CDR3 sequence (DNA): TGTGCCAGCGGCAGAATCACTGAAGCTTTCTTT. Protein sequence: CASGRITEAFF. This rearrangement joins TRBV28 to TRBJ1-1, with unresolved D. V was pared by 8 bases and J by 4 bases, with 8 bases between. Per germline, CDR1 MDHEN and CDR2 SYDVKM. CDR3 length equals 11 residues.

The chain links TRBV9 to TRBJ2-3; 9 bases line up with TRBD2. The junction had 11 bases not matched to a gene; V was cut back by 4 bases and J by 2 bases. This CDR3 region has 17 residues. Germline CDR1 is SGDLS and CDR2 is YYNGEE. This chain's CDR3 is CASSFRGLASSTDTQYF. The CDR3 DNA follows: TGTGCCAGCAGCTTCCGGGGACTAGCATCTTCCACAGATACGCAGTATTTT.

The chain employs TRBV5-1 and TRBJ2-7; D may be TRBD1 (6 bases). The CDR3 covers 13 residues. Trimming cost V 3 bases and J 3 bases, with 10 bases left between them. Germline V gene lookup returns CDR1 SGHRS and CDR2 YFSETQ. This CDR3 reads CASSSGTFYEQYF. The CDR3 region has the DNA TGCGCCAGCAGCTCCGGGACATTCTACGAGCAGTACTTC. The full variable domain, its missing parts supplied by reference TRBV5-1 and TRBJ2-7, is KAGVTQTPRYLIKTRGQQVTLSCSPISGHRSVSWYQQTPGQGLQFLFEYFSETQRNKGNFPGRFSGRQFSNSRSEMNVSTLELGDSALYLCASSSGTFYEQYFGPGTRLTVT.

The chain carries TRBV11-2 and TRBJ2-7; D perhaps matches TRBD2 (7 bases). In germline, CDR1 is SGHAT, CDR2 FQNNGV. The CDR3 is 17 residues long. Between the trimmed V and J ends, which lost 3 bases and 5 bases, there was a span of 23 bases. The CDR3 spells CASSFGAIGGLKHEQYF. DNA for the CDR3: TGTGCCAGCAGCTTCGGCGCAATCGGGGGGCTGAAGCACGAGCAGTACTTC.

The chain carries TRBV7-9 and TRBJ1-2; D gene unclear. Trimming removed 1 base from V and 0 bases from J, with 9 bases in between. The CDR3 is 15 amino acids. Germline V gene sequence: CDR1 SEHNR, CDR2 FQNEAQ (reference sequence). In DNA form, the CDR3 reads TGTGCCAGCAGCTTAGACCTCAGAACTAACTATGGCTACACCTTC. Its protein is CASSLDLRTNYGYTF.

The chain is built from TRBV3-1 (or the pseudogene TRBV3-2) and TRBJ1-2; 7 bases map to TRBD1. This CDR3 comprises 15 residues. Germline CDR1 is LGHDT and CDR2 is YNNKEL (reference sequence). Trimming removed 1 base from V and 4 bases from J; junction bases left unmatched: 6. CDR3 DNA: TGTGCCAGCAGCCAAGGGTCTAGGGGGCTCTATGGCTACACCTTC. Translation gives CASSQGSRGLYGYTF.

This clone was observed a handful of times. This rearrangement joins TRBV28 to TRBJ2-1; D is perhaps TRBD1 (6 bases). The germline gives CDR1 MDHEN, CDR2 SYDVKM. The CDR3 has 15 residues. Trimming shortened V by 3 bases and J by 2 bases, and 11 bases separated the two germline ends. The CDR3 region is CASSLSGQTYNEQFF. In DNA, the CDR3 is TGTGCCAGCAGTTTGAGCGGACAGACCTACAATGAGCAGTTCTTC.

CDR3 protein: CASSFLQGGETQYF. CDR3 coding DNA: TGCGCCAGCAGCTTTTTACAGGGCGGGGAGACCCAGTACTTC. The rearrangement links TRBV5-1 to TRBJ2-5, with D perhaps matching TRBD1 (6 bases). The CDR3 spans 14 residues. Germline V gene lookup returns CDR1 SGHRS and CDR2 YFSETQ. The ends were cut back, 2 bases at V and 5 bases at J, with 13 bases in the middle. Full variable domain (outside the CDR3, taken from reference TRBV5-1 and TRBJ2-5): KAGVTQTPRYLIKTRGQQVTLSCSPISGHRSVSWYQQTPGQGLQFLFEYFSETQRNKGNFPGRFSGRQFSNSRSEMNVSTLELGDSALYLCASSFLQGGETQYFGPGTRLLVL.

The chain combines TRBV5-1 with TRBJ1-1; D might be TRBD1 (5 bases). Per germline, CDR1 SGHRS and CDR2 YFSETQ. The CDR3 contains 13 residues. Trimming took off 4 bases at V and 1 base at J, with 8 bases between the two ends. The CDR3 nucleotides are TGCGCCAGCAGCCTACAGGAGAACACTGAAGCTTTCTTT. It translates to CASSLQENTEAFF.

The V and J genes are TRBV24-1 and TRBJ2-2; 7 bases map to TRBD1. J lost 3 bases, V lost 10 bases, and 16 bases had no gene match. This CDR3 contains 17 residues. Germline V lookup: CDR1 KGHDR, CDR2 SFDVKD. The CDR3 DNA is TGTGCCACGGGAACAGGGGAAAGGGTTTTAGACACCGGGGAGCTGTTTTTT. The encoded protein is CATGTGERVLDTGELFF.

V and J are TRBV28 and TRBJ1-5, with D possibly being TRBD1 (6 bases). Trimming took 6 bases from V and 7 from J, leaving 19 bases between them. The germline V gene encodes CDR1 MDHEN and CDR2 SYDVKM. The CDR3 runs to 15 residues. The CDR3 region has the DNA TGTGCCAGCAGATATCCCGCAGGGGTGGTGCAGCCCCAGCATTTT. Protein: CASRYPAGVVQPQHF.

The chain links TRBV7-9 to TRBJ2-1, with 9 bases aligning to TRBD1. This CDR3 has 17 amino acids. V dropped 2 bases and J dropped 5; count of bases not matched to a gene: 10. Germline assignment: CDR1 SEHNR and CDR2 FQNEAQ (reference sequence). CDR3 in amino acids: CASSLFLGTGRHNEQFF. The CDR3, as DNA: TGTGCCAGCAGCTTATTTCTAGGGACAGGGAGACACAATGAGCAGTTCTTC.

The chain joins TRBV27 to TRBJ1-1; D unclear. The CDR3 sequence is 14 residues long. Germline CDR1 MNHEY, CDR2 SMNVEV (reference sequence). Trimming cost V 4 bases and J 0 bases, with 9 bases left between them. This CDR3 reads CASSSRYLNTEAFF. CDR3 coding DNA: TGTGCCAGCAGTTCCAGGTATCTGAACACTGAAGCTTTCTTT.

The CDR3 DNA sequence: TGTGCCAGCAGCGGTGGGACAAGCTCTGGAAACACCATATATTTT. Encoded protein: CASSGGTSSGNTIYF. The gene calls are TRBV9 and TRBJ1-3, with D possibly TRBD1 on 6 matching bases. The germline CDR1 and CDR2 sequences are SGDLS and YYNGEE. Trimming took 3 bases from V and 0 from J, leaving 10 bases between them. CDR3 size: 15 residues.

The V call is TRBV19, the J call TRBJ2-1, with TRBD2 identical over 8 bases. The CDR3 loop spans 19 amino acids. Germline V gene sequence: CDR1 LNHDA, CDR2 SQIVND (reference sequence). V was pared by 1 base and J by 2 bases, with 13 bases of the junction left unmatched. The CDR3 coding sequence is TGTGCCAGTAGTATAGCATCCCGGCGGGGGGACTTGACCTACAATGAGCAGTTCTTC. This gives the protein CASSIASRRGDLTYNEQFF.

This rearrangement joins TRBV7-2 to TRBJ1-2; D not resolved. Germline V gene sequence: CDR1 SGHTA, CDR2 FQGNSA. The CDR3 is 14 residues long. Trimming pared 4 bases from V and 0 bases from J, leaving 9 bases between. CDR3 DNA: TGTGCCAGCAGCTCAACGTTAGCTAACTATGGCTACACCTTC. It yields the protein CASSSTLANYGYTF.

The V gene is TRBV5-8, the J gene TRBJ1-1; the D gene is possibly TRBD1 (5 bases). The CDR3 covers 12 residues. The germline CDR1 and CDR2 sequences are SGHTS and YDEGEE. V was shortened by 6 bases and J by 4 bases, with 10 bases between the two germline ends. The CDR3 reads CASKAGITEAFF. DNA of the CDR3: TGTGCCAGCAAGGCAGGGATCACTGAAGCTTTCTTT.

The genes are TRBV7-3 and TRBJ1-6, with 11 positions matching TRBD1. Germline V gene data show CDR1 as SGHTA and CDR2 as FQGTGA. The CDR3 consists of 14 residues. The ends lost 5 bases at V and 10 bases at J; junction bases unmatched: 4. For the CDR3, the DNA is TGTGCCAGCAGCAGGACAGGGGGCCGCTCACCCCTCCACTTT. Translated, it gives CASSRTGGRSPLHF.

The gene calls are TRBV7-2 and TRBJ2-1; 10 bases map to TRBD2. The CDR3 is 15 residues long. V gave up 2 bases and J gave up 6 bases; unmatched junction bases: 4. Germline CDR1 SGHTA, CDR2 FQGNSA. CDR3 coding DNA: TGTGCCAGCAGCTTACTAGCGGGGGCTTTCAATGAGCAGTTCTTC. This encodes CASSLLAGAFNEQFF.

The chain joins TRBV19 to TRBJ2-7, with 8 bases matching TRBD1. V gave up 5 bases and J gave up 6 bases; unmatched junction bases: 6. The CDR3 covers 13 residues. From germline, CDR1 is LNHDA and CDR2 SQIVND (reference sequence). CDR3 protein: CASSEGQGVEQYF. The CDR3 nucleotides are TGTGCCAGTAGTGAAGGACAGGGCGTCGAGCAGTACTTC.

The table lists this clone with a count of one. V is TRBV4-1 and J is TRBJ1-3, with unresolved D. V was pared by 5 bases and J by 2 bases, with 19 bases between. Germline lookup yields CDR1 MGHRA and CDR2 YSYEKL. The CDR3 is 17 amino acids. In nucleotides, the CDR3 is TGCGCCAGCAGCAGCGTCGTCTCGGCCAGCGCTGGAAACACCATATATTTT. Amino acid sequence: CASSSVVSASAGNTIYF.

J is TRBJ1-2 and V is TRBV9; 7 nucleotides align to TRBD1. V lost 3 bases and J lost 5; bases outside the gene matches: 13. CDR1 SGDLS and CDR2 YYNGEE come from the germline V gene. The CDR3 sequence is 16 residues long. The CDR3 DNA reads TGTGCCAGCAGCGCCCCCGGGACAGAACAGGCTTATGGCTACACCTTC. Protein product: CASSAPGTEQAYGYTF.

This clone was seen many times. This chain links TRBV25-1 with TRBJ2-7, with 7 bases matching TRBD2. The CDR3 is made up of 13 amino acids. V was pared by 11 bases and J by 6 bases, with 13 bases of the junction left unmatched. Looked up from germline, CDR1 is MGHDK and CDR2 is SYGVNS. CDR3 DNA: TGTGCCTCAAAGCGGGGTGTCGGGACCGAGCAGTACTTC. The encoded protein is CASKRGVGTEQYF.

The CDR3 loop is CASSLQGVDTDTQYF. The CDR3 bases are TGTGCCAGCAGCTTACAGGGTGTGGACACAGATACGCAGTATTTT. This sequence joins TRBV13 and TRBJ2-3; perhaps TRBD1 as D (5 bases). V was trimmed by 2 bases and J by 2 bases, leaving 11 bases between them. This CDR3 has 15 amino acids. In germline, CDR1 is PRHDT, CDR2 FYEKMQ (reference sequence). The full variable domain, in which reference TRBV13 and TRBJ2-3 provide the parts outside the CDR3, is AAGVIQSPRHLIKEKRETATLKCYPIPRHDTVYWYQQGPGQDPQFLISFYEKMQSDKGSIPDRFSAQQFSDYHSELNMSSLELGDSALYFCASSLQGVDTDTQYFGPGTRLTVL.

The chain's CDR3 is CASMGTPRRFF. The CDR3 bases are TGTGCCAGCATGGGGACTCCGCGGAGGTTCTTC. The J gene is TRBJ2-1, the V gene TRBV6-5; a possible D gene is TRBD2 (6 bases). Per germline, CDR1 MNHEY and CDR2 SVGAGI. With 7 bases removed from V and 15 bases from J, the gap between germline ends came to 16 bases. This CDR3 region has 11 residues.

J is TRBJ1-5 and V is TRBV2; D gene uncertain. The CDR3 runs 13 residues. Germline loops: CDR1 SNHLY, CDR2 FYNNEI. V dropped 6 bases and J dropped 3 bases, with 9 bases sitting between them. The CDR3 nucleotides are TGTGCCAGCAGAGCCGGGTCCAATCAGCCCCAGCATTTT. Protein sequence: CASRAGSNQPQHF.

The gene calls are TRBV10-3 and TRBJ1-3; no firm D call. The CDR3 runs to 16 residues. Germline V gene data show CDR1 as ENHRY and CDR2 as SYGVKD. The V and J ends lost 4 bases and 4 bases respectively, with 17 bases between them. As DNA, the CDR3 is TGTGCCATCAGTGTTGAGGAAGCTACTCTGGGAAACACCATATATTTT. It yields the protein CAISVEEATLGNTIYF.

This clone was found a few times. CDR3 nucleotides: TGTGCCAGCAGCTCGGGACAGGGGAAGTCACTGAACACTGAAGCTTTCTTT. This encodes CASSSGQGKSLNTEAFF. This chain uses TRBV7-8 with TRBJ1-1; 10 bases line up with TRBD1. Germline CDR1 is SGHVS and CDR2 is FQNEAQ. V dropped 4 bases and J dropped 0; count of bases not matched to a gene: 8. This CDR3 has 17 amino acids.

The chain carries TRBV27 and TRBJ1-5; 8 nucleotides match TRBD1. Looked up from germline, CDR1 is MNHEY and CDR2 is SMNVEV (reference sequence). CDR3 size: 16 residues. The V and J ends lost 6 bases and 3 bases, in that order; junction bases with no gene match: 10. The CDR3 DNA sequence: TGTGCCAGCAGCCCTTCAGGGGGCGAGATCAATCAGCCCCAGCATTTT. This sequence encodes CASSPSGGEINQPQHF.

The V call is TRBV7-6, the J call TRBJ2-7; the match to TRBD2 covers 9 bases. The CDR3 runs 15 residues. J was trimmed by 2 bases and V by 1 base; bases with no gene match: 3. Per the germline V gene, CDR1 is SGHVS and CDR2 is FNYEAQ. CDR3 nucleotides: TGTGCCAGCAGCTTAGTTGCGGGGGGGACCTACGAGCAGTACTTC. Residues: CASSLVAGGTYEQYF. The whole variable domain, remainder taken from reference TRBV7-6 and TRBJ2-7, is GAGVSQSPRYKVTKRGQDVALRCDPISGHVSLYWYRQALGQGPEFLTYFNYEAQQDKSGLPNDRFSAERPEGSISTLTIQRTEQRDSAMYRCASSLVAGGTYEQYFGPGTRLTVT.